This note documents a single T cell receptor beta chain sequence. What antigen it recognizes has not been identified. No base qualities exist here, and no much larger clone lies one base off it. V trim: 7 bases; J trim: 0 bases; unmatched bases: 1. For CDR1 and CDR2, the germline V gene lists SQVTM and ANQGSEA. CDR3 length: 12 amino acids, cysteine to phenylalanine. Only the CDR3 region is kept as DNA, spanning 36 bases read in frame from base 1. Library prep was done by the immunoSEQ multiplex PCR assay. The multiplex PCR relied on a mix of 60 forward primers for TCR Vbeta segments and 13 reverse primers for TCR Jbeta segments. Amplification of the CDR3 region of rearranged TCR beta genes was performed with a multiplex PCR assay on genomic DNA. The Illumina HiSeq System was used to sequence the amplified TCR beta libraries as 87-base-pair reads. The published analysis was carried out like this. A later analysis counted 65 million to 90 million unique TCR beta chains across the 550 to 750 repertoires, and around 9.9 million of these chains were shared by at least two donors. Raw reads were error-corrected and collapsed into unique sequences with a nearest-neighbor algorithm that merged closely related sequences to remove PCR and sequencing errors. CDR3 sequences were aligned to IMGT reference sequences to assign V, D and J gene segments. For a sequence to be retained, a match of at least six nucleotides to both a V gene segment and a J gene segment was required. A rearrangement was called productive if the CDR3 had no stop codons and remained in frame with V and J, and every other rearrangement was called non-productive. Following IMGT convention, CDR3 was defined as the stretch from the second conserved V-encoded cysteine to the conserved J-encoded phenylalanine. Sequences without an unambiguous match to a single V gene segment were excluded from the earlier analysis of approximately 560 of the donors. An earlier analysis of about 590 of the donors classified V segments as functional when productive rearrangements were above 56.7% and as segregating when the standard deviation between donors was above 5%. A statistical classification framework was developed to diagnose cytomegalovirus status using the catalog of TCR beta chain sequences. A later analysis assigned V and J genes by comparing TCR nucleotide sequences with IMGT/GENE-DB human TR gene sequences. In a later analysis, CDR3 sequences and most-parsimonious VDJ recombination scenarios were assigned using the TCRdist pipeline. In a later analysis, every TCR beta chain was defined by the combination of its CDR3 amino acid sequence and its V-gene family, and reads without a unique V-gene family were dropped. To address suspected cross-contamination and a sequencing artifact, a later analysis removed a few hundred highly shared, low-generation-probability nucleotide sequences. For each public chain, a later analysis derived a clonal expansion index from normalized ranks of inferred template counts within each repertoire. Generation probabilities in a later analysis came from a VDJ recombination model fitted to out-of-frame rearrangements, and those results were checked against IGoR. In a later analysis, hypergeometric tests were used to score TCR-TCR, TCR-HLA and TCR-CMV co-occurrence, with a repertoire-size bias correction applied to TCR pairs. A later analysis estimated false discovery rates by permuting HLA or CMV assignments 20 times. In a later analysis, co-occurring TCRs were grouped using DBSCAN, and TCRdist sequence similarity was added for clustering within HLA-allele-positive subsets. Repertoires with fewer than 30,000 or more than 120,000 public chains, plus five repertoires with anomalous nucleotide sharing, were excluded from co-occurrence clustering. In its TCRdb copy, this immuneACCESS table keeps in-frame sequences only and misses some clones. Where compared with another copy, unresolved V genes explain less than half of these, and the others have no known cause. The D gene and trimming were derived from the DNA, and the V and J assignments and clone size from that table. This sample gives roughly 230,000 clones in total; about nine tenths of them show up just once. 1.5% to 2% of the sample belongs to the ten largest clones.

In total, 666 healthy bone marrow donors made up the cohort. All cohort members were sampled while nominally healthy, although unrecorded immune exposures were likely present. The donor tested CMV seronegative and was one of the 352 seronegative cohort members. Each donor provided a peripheral blood sample, and peripheral blood mononuclear cells were used for TCR beta sequencing. Genomic DNA extraction from the blood cell samples was performed with the Qiagen DNeasy Blood Extraction Kit. The data originate from a study of cytomegalovirus exposure and HLA in healthy donors (dated by TCRdb to the late 2010s). At the level of the whole study: An earlier analysis of about 560 of the donors reported approximately 300 Gb of sequence data and approximately 120 million unique TCR beta sequences obtained from some 200 million T cells. The later analysis used no new phenotypic data to find candidate immune exposures, relying instead on TCR beta sequences and their occurrence across donors. To predict cytomegalovirus infection status, the study brought together high-throughput TCR immunosequencing, statistical association of individual TCRs with disease status, and machine learning. Across under 500 genotyped donors of the cohort, an average of 235,054 unique TCR beta nucleotide sequences per donor were sequenced, and 15% to 20% of those sequences were non-productive. An earlier analysis of several hundred of the donors applied high-throughput TCR beta sequencing to assess whether each TCR beta V gene segment acted as functional or pseudogenic. Approximately 310 gigabases of sequencing data and 70 million to 100 million unique TCR sequences were included in an early release covering about 700 HLA-typed donors. Because of strong linkage in the cohort, a handful of DR-DQ haplotypes were treated as single units for association and clustering. Using immunosequencing, the study profiled T cell repertoires from fewer than 700 subjects and related those repertoires to cytomegalovirus serostatus. Along with the approximately 670-subject first cohort, a separate validation cohort of roughly 110 different subjects was used. All discovery cohort repertoires had been generated using a single sequencing platform. The genetic ancestry cluster associated with self-reported Caucasian donors included approximately 85% of the roughly 410 genotyped donors. A later genetic analysis used genome-wide SNP genotypes for about 65% of the roughly 700 donors, treating that subset as a discovery cohort. Donor age, sex, ethnicity and CMV serostatus were collected together with the repertoire data. Both class I and class II loci were covered by HLA typing, at four-digit resolution. Typing coverage differed by locus: A, B, C, DRB1 and DQB1 were typed in roughly 620-630 donors, DQA1 in 522, DPA1 in 600 to 610, and DPB1 in 450 to 480. In a later analysis, previously published TCR beta repertoires from about 670 donors were re-analyzed and high-resolution HLA genotyping was added so that TCR occurrence patterns could be studied. The study aimed to test whether signatures of past pathogen exposure could be identified by cataloging public T cell receptors.

Here is what the overall study found, with its caveats: Because HLA typing was missing for some donors at each locus, association tests included only the typed subset. A further reported finding was that TCR beta sequences accurately predicted the HLA-A and HLA-B alleles for most subjects in the first cohort. According to the authors, the approach could potentially be generalized to other disease states and immunological phenotypes. Correlated functional status among segregating V segments might be attributable to linkage disequilibrium, but an unknown experimental factor could not be ruled out. The 87-base-pair reads could not distinguish some IMGT-functional V segments, including TRBV6-2 and TRBV6-3, so those segments were excluded. A later genetic analysis reported fewer N-insertions in productive TCRs among donors in an Asian-associated ancestry cluster than the roughly 620-donor mean. In both the original and validation cohorts, the classifier was reported to diagnose cytomegalovirus status with high specificity and sensitivity. Broadly in line with IMGT annotations, most TCR beta V segments showed up in productive rearrangements about 87% or about 30% of the time in an earlier analysis of about 500 of the donors. A later analysis found that most CMV-associated TCR beta chains appeared HLA-restricted, with HLA associations seemingly driven largely by CMV exposure. In the study, approximately 160 TCR beta chains were listed as associated with cytomegalovirus. The earlier analysis of about 600 of the donors excluded roughly 17 rarely observed V segments, including chromosome 9 orphons, because counts were too low. According to a later analysis, parvovirus B19, influenza, CMV and Epstein-Barr virus appeared linked to several top co-occurrence clusters. At a false discovery rate of 0.05, a later analysis linked about 16,000 TCR beta sequences to specific HLA alleles. For the cohort, immune exposure information was limited to CMV serostatus. Across donors, most TCR sequences were observed very rarely, whereas some public TCRs were present in many individuals. Roughly uniform sequencing depth across donors was assumed in presence/absence analyses, although this assumption may not hold. An association between a missense DCLRE1C variant and V-gene and J-gene trimming of TCR beta chains was found in a later genetic analysis and replicated in an independent cohort. When HLA alleles, especially DR and DQ, strongly co-occurred, TCR associations were difficult to assign to individual alleles. This cohort had only TCR beta chains sequenced, and the lack of alpha or paired-chain data limited which features could be detected. In a later analysis, TCR association rates were found to vary across HLA loci, with the most associated TCRs seen for DRB1 alleles and the fewest for HLA-C alleles. In a later analysis, HLA-associated TCR beta chains showed more clonal expansion and lower generation probabilities than non-associated chains that were equally common. In vitro tests confirmed that a few of the cytomegalovirus-associated TCR beta chains recognize cytomegalovirus antigens. A cluster of highly shared sequence variants was judged likely to represent a technical artifact of the sequencing pipeline.

The sequenced sample was PBMCs. The sequence links TRBV29-1 to TRBJ1-2, and 8 bases in between align with TRBD1. The receptor was derived from a girl aged 2 to 9 in good health and CMV-seronegative. The DNA sequence is as follows: TGCAGCGGACAGGGGTCTAACTATGGCTACACCTTC. This is translated as CSGQGSNYGYTF.